These 4 T cell receptor beta chains share one sample of origin, sequenced in a study of shared clonotypes between healthy human individuals. The table came from immunoSEQ multiplex PCR; TCRdb's copy has only in-frame clones and leaves some out. The table records fewer than 400,000 clones, approximately 79% of them present only once. The material sequenced was memory CD4+ T cells sorted from blood. The sample's subset: CD45RA-negative fraction. The receptors were sampled from a man under 40 in good health.

The CDR3 loop is CASSAPLRQYF. The DNA for the CDR3 is TGTGCCAGCAGTGCCCCCCTTAGGCAGTATTTT. This chain joins TRBV2 and TRBJ2-3; D gene uncertain. Germline V lookup: CDR1 SNHLY, CDR2 FYNNEI. The CDR3 consists of 11 residues. Trimming shortened V by 4 bases and J by 11 bases, and 10 bases separated the two germline ends.

This clone occurred a few times. In DNA form, the CDR3 reads TGTGCCAGCAGCCGCGGGACTAGCGGGAGATCAGTAACCCACAATGAGCAGTTCTTC. It translates to CASSRGTSGRSVTHNEQFF. This chain connects TRBV5-4 to TRBJ2-1; 14 positions agree with TRBD2. The CDR3 has 19 amino acids. Trimming took 4 bases from V and 5 from J; bases not matched to a gene: 14. CDR1 and CDR2 (germline): SGHNT, YYREEE (reference sequence).

V gene TRBV15 combines with J gene TRBJ2-2; D not certain. The V end lost 3 bases, the J end lost 5 bases, and 4 bases lay between the germline ends. Germline CDR1 LNHNV, CDR2 YYDKDF (reference sequence). This CDR3 has 12 residues. CDR3 residues: CATSSNTGELFF. The CDR3 DNA sequence: TGTGCCACCAGCAGCAATACCGGGGAGCTGTTTTTT. Combining the CDR3 with reference TRBV15 and TRBJ2-2 gives the whole variable domain DAMVIQNPRYQVTQFGKPVTLSCSQTLNHNVMYWYQQKSSQAPKLLFHYYDKDFNNEADTPDNFQSRRPNTSFCFLDIRSPGLGDTAMYLCATSSNTGELFFGEGSRLTVL.

The V gene is TRBV7-8, the J gene TRBJ2-7, with a weak D call TRBD1 (7 bases). Germline loops: CDR1 SGHVS, CDR2 FQNEAQ. V was cut by 5 bases and J by 10 bases, with 18 bases left in between. CDR3 length: 13 residues. DNA for the CDR3: TGTGCCAGCAGCCCAGGGGGGATGAGCCAACAGTACTTC. It is translated as CASSPGGMSQQYF.